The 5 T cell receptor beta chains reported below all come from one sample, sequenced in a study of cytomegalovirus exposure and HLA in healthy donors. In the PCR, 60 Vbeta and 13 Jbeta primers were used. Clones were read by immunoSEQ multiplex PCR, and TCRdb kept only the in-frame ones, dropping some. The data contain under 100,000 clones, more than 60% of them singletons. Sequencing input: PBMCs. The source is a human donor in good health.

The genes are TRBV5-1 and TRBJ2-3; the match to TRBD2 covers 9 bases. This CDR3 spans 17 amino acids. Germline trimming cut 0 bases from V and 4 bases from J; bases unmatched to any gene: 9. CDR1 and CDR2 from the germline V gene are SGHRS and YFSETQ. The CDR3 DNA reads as TGCGCCAGCAGCTTGGGTCCTAGCGGGGCCGGCGCAGATACGCAGTATTTT. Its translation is CASSLGPSGAGADTQYF.

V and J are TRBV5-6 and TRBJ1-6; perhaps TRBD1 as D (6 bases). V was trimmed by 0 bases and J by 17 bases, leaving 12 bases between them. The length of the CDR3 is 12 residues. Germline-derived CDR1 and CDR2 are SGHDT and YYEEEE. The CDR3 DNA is TGTGCCAGCAGCTTGGGGCAGGGGCCCTTCCACTTT. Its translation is CASSLGQGPFHF.

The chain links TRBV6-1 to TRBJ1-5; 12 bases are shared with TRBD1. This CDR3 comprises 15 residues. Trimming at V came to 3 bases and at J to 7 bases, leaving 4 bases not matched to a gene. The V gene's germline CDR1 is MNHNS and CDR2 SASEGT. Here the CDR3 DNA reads TGTGCCAGCAGTGATTCCGGGACAGGGGGCCAGCCCCAGCATTTT. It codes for CASSDSGTGGQPQHF.

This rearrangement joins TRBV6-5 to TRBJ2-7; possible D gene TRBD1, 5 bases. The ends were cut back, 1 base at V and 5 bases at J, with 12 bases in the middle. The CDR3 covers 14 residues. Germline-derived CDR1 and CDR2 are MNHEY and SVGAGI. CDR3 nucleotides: TGTGCCAGCAGTTACTTCCCAGGGCCCCACGAGCAGTACTTC. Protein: CASSYFPGPHEQYF.

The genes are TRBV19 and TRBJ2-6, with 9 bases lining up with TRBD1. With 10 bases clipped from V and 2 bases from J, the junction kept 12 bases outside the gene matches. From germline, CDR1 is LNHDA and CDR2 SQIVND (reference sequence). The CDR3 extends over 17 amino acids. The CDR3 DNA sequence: TGTGCCACTAGGGTGGGGACAGGGAGGACTGGGGCCAACGTCCTGACTTTC. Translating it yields CATRVGTGRTGANVLTF.